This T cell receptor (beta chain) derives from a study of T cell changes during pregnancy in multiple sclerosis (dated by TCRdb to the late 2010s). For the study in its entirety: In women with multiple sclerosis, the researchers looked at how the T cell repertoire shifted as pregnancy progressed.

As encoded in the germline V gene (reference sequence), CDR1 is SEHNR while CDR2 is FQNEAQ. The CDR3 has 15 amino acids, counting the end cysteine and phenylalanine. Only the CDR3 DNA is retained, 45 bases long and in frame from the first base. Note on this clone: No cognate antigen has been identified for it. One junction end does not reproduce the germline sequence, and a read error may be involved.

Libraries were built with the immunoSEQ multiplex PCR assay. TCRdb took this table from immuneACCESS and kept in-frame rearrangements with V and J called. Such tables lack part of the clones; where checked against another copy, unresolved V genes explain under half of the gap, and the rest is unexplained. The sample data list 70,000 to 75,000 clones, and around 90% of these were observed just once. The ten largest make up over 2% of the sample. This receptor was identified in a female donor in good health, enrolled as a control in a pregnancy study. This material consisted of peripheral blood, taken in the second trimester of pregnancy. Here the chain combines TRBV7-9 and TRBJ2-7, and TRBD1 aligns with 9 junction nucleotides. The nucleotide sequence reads TGTGCCAGCAGCGTAGCGCCGGGACAGGGCTACGAGCAGTACTTC. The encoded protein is CASSVAPGQGYEQYF.